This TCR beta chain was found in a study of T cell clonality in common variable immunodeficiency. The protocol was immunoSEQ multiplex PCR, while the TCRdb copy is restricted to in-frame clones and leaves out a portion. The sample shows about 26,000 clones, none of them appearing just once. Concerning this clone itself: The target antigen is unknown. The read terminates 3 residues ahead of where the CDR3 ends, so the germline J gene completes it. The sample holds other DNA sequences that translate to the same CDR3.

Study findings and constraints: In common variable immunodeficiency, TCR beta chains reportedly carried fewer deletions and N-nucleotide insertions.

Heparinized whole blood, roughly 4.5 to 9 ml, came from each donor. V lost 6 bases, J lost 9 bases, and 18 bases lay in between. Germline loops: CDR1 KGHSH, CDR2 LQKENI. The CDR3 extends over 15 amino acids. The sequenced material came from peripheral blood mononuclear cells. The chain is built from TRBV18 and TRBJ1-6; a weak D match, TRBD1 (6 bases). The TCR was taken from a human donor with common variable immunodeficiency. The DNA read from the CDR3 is TGTGCCAGCTCCCCTCAGGACAGTTCCTCTTCACCC. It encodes CASSPQDSSSSP. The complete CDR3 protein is CASSPQDSSSSPLHF.